These T cell receptor beta chains were read from a single sample in a study of blood T cell repertoires in COVID-19. The table came from immunoSEQ multiplex PCR; TCRdb's copy has only in-frame clones and leaves some out. The data hold 15,000 to 20,000 clones, with 70% to 90% observed a single time. Material for sequencing was peripheral blood. The receptors were gathered from a man between 35 and 55 years old with active COVID-19. CDR3s include the opening cysteine and the closing phenylalanine or tryptophan. Fields, in order: D gene, V gene, J gene, CDR3 length, clone size, CDR3 protein, CDR3 DNA. D genes are given only for firm matches. Clone size is not always given. Where it is, it says once, few, many or a class for expanded clones.

d_call: TRBD1; v_call: TRBV3-1/TRBV3-2; j_call: TRBJ2-5; cdr3_length: 15; clone_size: .; cdr3_aa: CASSQGRGLGETQYF; cdr3_nt: TGTGCCAGCAGCCAAGGAAGGGGGCTGGGAGAGACCCAGTACTTC
d_call: .; v_call: TRBV6-6; j_call: TRBJ2-7; cdr3_length: 14; clone_size: .; cdr3_aa: CASSYRDTPYEQYF; cdr3_nt: TGTGCCAGCAGTTACCGGGACACACCCTACGAGCAGTACTTC
d_call: TRBD1; v_call: TRBV7-9; j_call: TRBJ1-2; cdr3_length: 13; clone_size: .; cdr3_aa: CASSLVGQGPRTF; cdr3_nt: TGTGCCAGCAGCTTAGTCGGACAGGGCCCTAGGACCTTC
d_call: TRBD1; v_call: TRBV5-1; j_call: TRBJ2-5; cdr3_length: 15; clone_size: once; cdr3_aa: CASSHWTGTGETQYF; cdr3_nt: TGCGCCAGCAGCCACTGGACAGGAACGGGAGAGACCCAGTACTTC
d_call: TRBD2; v_call: TRBV19; j_call: TRBJ2-1; cdr3_length: 13; clone_size: once; cdr3_aa: CASSLGLAEEQFF; cdr3_nt: TGTGCCAGTAGCCTCGGACTAGCGGAAGAGCAGTTCTTC
d_call: TRBD1; v_call: TRBV5-4; j_call: TRBJ1-1; cdr3_length: 16; clone_size: .; cdr3_aa: CASSTPGQASYTEAFF; cdr3_nt: TGTGCCAGCAGCACACCGGGACAGGCCTCCTACACTGAAGCTTTCTTT
d_call: .; v_call: TRBV7-9; j_call: TRBJ2-7; cdr3_length: 14; clone_size: few; cdr3_aa: CASSTDTYSYEQYF; cdr3_nt: TGTGCCAGCAGCACCGACACCTACTCCTACGAGCAGTACTTC
d_call: .; v_call: TRBV11-1; j_call: TRBJ1-1; cdr3_length: 16; clone_size: .; cdr3_aa: CASSLVGRGAVTEAFF; cdr3_nt: TGTGCCAGCAGCTTAGTTGGCAGGGGAGCTGTCACTGAAGCTTTCTTT
d_call: TRBD1; v_call: TRBV5-6; j_call: TRBJ1-1; cdr3_length: 14; clone_size: few; cdr3_aa: CASSPGTGQREAFF; cdr3_nt: TGTGCCAGCAGCCCAGGGACAGGGCAGCGTGAAGCTTTCTTT
d_call: .; v_call: TRBV30; j_call: TRBJ2-2; cdr3_length: 10; clone_size: once; cdr3_aa: CAWGVGELFF; cdr3_nt: TGTGCCTGGGGCGTCGGGGAGCTGTTTTTT
d_call: TRBD1; v_call: TRBV27; j_call: TRBJ1-2; cdr3_length: 17; clone_size: .; cdr3_aa: CASSPGTGGQSLYGYTF; cdr3_nt: TGTGCCAGCAGTCCCGGGACAGGGGGCCAATCCCTCTATGGCTACACCTTC
d_call: TRBD2; v_call: TRBV15; j_call: TRBJ2-7; cdr3_length: 15; clone_size: .; cdr3_aa: CATSRDALGGYEQYF; cdr3_nt: TGTGCCACCAGCAGAGACGCCCTGGGGGGGTACGAGCAGTACTTC
d_call: .; v_call: TRBV5-1; j_call: TRBJ2-5; cdr3_length: 14; clone_size: .; cdr3_aa: CASSLGVAMETQYF; cdr3_nt: TGCGCCAGCAGCTTGGGGGTAGCAATGGAGACCCAGTACTTC
d_call: TRBD2; v_call: TRBV30; j_call: TRBJ2-7; cdr3_length: 14; clone_size: .; cdr3_aa: CAWEPGLAGYEQYF; cdr3_nt: TGTGCCTGGGAACCGGGACTAGCGGGGTACGAGCAGTACTTC
d_call: TRBD2; v_call: TRBV24-1; j_call: TRBJ2-3; cdr3_length: 16; clone_size: .; cdr3_aa: CATSGVETSGSHTQYF; cdr3_nt: TGTGCCACCAGCGGGGTCGAGACTAGCGGGAGCCATACGCAGTATTTT
d_call: .; v_call: TRBV7-8; j_call: TRBJ2-7; cdr3_length: 15; clone_size: .; cdr3_aa: CASSRPGRGAYEQYF; cdr3_nt: TGTGCCAGCAGCCGCCCGGGCAGGGGCGCATACGAGCAGTACTTC
d_call: TRBD2; v_call: TRBV7-8; j_call: TRBJ2-7; cdr3_length: 16; clone_size: .; cdr3_aa: CASSYKGLAGANEQYF; cdr3_nt: TGTGCCAGCAGCTACAAAGGACTAGCGGGAGCCAACGAGCAGTACTTC
d_call: TRBD1; v_call: TRBV14; j_call: TRBJ2-7; cdr3_length: 16; clone_size: .; cdr3_aa: CASSPTTGPPGGEQYF; cdr3_nt: TGTGCCAGCAGCCCAACTACAGGGCCCCCAGGGGGCGAGCAGTACTTC
d_call: .; v_call: TRBV5-1; j_call: TRBJ1-2; cdr3_length: 14; clone_size: .; cdr3_aa: CASSSDSPNYGYTF; cdr3_nt: TGCGCCAGCAGCTCGGACAGTCCTAACTATGGCTACACCTTC
d_call: TRBD1; v_call: TRBV19; j_call: TRBJ1-4; cdr3_length: 15; clone_size: .; cdr3_aa: CASSTGQGANEKLFF; cdr3_nt: TGTGCCAGTAGTACGGGACAGGGAGCTAATGAAAAACTGTTTTTT
d_call: .; v_call: TRBV19; j_call: TRBJ1-5; cdr3_length: 16; clone_size: .; cdr3_aa: CASSRQGLAGNQPQHF; cdr3_nt: TGTGCCAGTAGTCGCCAGGGCTTAGCGGGCAATCAGCCCCAGCATTTT
d_call: TRBD2; v_call: TRBV4-1; j_call: TRBJ2-1; cdr3_length: 17; clone_size: .; cdr3_aa: CASSPEIGLARSNEQFF; cdr3_nt: TGCGCCAGCAGCCCTGAAATAGGACTAGCGAGATCCAATGAGCAGTTCTTC
d_call: .; v_call: TRBV19; j_call: TRBJ1-5; cdr3_length: 13; clone_size: .; cdr3_aa: CASSIGRDQPQHF; cdr3_nt: TGTGCCAGTAGTATAGGACGGGATCAGCCCCAGCATTTT
d_call: TRBD1; v_call: TRBV6-5; j_call: TRBJ1-2; cdr3_length: 14; clone_size: .; cdr3_aa: CASSNNGQGYGYTF; cdr3_nt: TGTGCCAGCAGCAACAATGGACAGGGTTATGGCTACACCTTC
d_call: TRBD2; v_call: TRBV5-1; j_call: TRBJ2-1; cdr3_length: 15; clone_size: .; cdr3_aa: CASSLFSGRYNEQFF; cdr3_nt: TGCGCCAGCAGCTTGTTTAGCGGGAGATACAATGAGCAGTTCTTC
d_call: TRBD1; v_call: TRBV7-2; j_call: TRBJ2-3; cdr3_length: 15; clone_size: .; cdr3_aa: CASIDRGQSTDTQYF; cdr3_nt: TGTGCCAGCATCGACAGGGGGCAGAGCACAGATACGCAGTATTTT
d_call: .; v_call: TRBV19; j_call: TRBJ1-2; cdr3_length: 14; clone_size: .; cdr3_aa: CASSRGGRNYGYTF; cdr3_nt: TGTGCCAGTAGTAGAGGGGGACGTAACTATGGCTACACCTTC
d_call: .; v_call: TRBV11-2; j_call: TRBJ2-7; cdr3_length: 13; clone_size: once; cdr3_aa: CASSPWGVYEQYF; cdr3_nt: TGTGCCAGCAGCCCATGGGGGGTCTACGAGCAGTACTTC
d_call: .; v_call: TRBV28; j_call: TRBJ2-7; cdr3_length: 14; clone_size: large; cdr3_aa: CASSRRTDSYEQYF; cdr3_nt: TGTGCCAGCAGCCGACGGACAGATTCCTACGAGCAGTACTTC
d_call: TRBD1; v_call: TRBV18; j_call: TRBJ2-5; cdr3_length: 16; clone_size: .; cdr3_aa: CASSPLGTGGAETQYF; cdr3_nt: TGTGCCAGCTCACCCTTGGGAACAGGGGGCGCTGAGACCCAGTACTTC
d_call: TRBD1; v_call: TRBV19; j_call: TRBJ1-5; cdr3_length: 15; clone_size: few; cdr3_aa: CASSIEQGLNQPQHF; cdr3_nt: TGTGCCAGTAGTATAGAACAGGGGTTGAATCAGCCCCAGCATTTT
d_call: .; v_call: TRBV25-1; j_call: TRBJ2-7; cdr3_length: 11; clone_size: .; cdr3_aa: CASRTTSVQYF; cdr3_nt: TGTGCCAGCAGGACGACTAGTGTGCAGTACTTC
d_call: .; v_call: TRBV5-1; j_call: TRBJ2-5; cdr3_length: 18; clone_size: .; cdr3_aa: CASSLVRGGPSREETQYF; cdr3_nt: TGCGCCAGCAGCTTGGTCCGAGGAGGGCCCTCAAGGGAGGAGACCCAGTACTTC
d_call: .; v_call: TRBV5-1; j_call: TRBJ1-1; cdr3_length: 15; clone_size: .; cdr3_aa: CASSLDRGMNTEAFF; cdr3_nt: TGCGCCAGCAGCTTGGACAGAGGGATGAACACTGAAGCTTTCTTT
d_call: TRBD1; v_call: TRBV6-5; j_call: TRBJ2-1; cdr3_length: 14; clone_size: .; cdr3_aa: CASSPGQTHNEQFF; cdr3_nt: TGTGCCAGCAGCCCGGGACAGACCCACAATGAGCAGTTCTTC
d_call: .; v_call: TRBV21-1; j_call: TRBJ2-7; cdr3_length: 14; clone_size: .; cdr3_aa: CASSGLAGATEQYF; cdr3_nt: TGTGCCAGCAGCGGACTAGCGGGAGCAACCGAGCAGTACTTC
d_call: TRBD1; v_call: TRBV4-1; j_call: TRBJ2-7; cdr3_length: 16; clone_size: .; cdr3_aa: CASSLEGGTGAREQYF; cdr3_nt: TGCGCCAGCAGCCTCGAGGGAGGGACAGGGGCTAGAGAGCAGTACTTC
d_call: TRBD2; v_call: TRBV7-7; j_call: TRBJ2-1; cdr3_length: 13; clone_size: .; cdr3_aa: CASSPRTSGEQFF; cdr3_nt: TGTGCCAGCAGCCCGAGGACTAGCGGGGAGCAGTTCTTC
d_call: TRBD2; v_call: TRBV4-1; j_call: TRBJ2-7; cdr3_length: 16; clone_size: .; cdr3_aa: CASSPRDLAGVGEQYF; cdr3_nt: TGCGCCAGCAGCCCGAGAGACCTAGCGGGAGTTGGCGAGCAGTACTTC
d_call: .; v_call: TRBV6-5; j_call: TRBJ1-5; cdr3_length: 16; clone_size: .; cdr3_aa: CASSSLRQGSGQPQHF; cdr3_nt: TGTGCCAGCAGTTCCCTTCGGCAGGGGTCGGGTCAGCCCCAGCATTTT
d_call: .; v_call: TRBV15; j_call: TRBJ1-4; cdr3_length: 16; clone_size: .; cdr3_aa: CATSRRRFATNEKLFF; cdr3_nt: TGTGCCACCAGCAGACGCAGGTTTGCCACTAATGAAAAACTGTTTTTT
d_call: .; v_call: TRBV6-4; j_call: TRBJ1-1; cdr3_length: 13; clone_size: .; cdr3_aa: CASSLTGNTEAFF; cdr3_nt: TGTGCCAGCTCCTTGACAGGGAACACTGAAGCTTTCTTT
d_call: TRBD2; v_call: TRBV13; j_call: TRBJ2-5; cdr3_length: 18; clone_size: once; cdr3_aa: CASSLPPVVAGVWETQYF; cdr3_nt: TGTGCCAGCAGCTTACCCCCAGTGGTTGCGGGAGTGTGGGAGACCCAGTACTTC
d_call: TRBD2; v_call: TRBV19; j_call: TRBJ2-1; cdr3_length: 16; clone_size: .; cdr3_aa: CASSIQASGRYNEQFF; cdr3_nt: TGTGCCAGTAGTATTCAGGCTAGCGGGAGATACAATGAGCAGTTCTTC
d_call: .; v_call: TRBV21-1; j_call: TRBJ2-1; cdr3_length: 16; clone_size: .; cdr3_aa: CASSKVGGSPYNEQFF; cdr3_nt: TGTGCCAGCAGCAAAGTGGGAGGGAGCCCCTACAATGAGCAGTTCTTC
d_call: TRBD1; v_call: TRBV4-1; j_call: TRBJ1-5; cdr3_length: 15; clone_size: .; cdr3_aa: CASSQEDRAHQPQHF; cdr3_nt: TGCGCCAGCAGCCAAGAAGACAGGGCCCATCAGCCCCAGCATTTT
d_call: .; v_call: TRBV11-2; j_call: TRBJ2-5; cdr3_length: 14; clone_size: .; cdr3_aa: CASSLLGGQETQYF; cdr3_nt: TGTGCCAGCAGCTTACTAGGGGGCCAAGAGACCCAGTACTTC
d_call: .; v_call: TRBV4-3; j_call: TRBJ1-1; cdr3_length: 13; clone_size: .; cdr3_aa: CASSQEADTEAFF; cdr3_nt: TGCGCCAGCAGCCAAGAGGCCGACACTGAAGCTTTCTTT
d_call: TRBD1; v_call: TRBV9; j_call: TRBJ1-2; cdr3_length: 14; clone_size: few; cdr3_aa: CASGGTGVIYGYTF; cdr3_nt: TGTGCCAGCGGCGGGACAGGGGTTATCTATGGCTACACCTTC
d_call: .; v_call: TRBV2; j_call: TRBJ1-5; cdr3_length: 16; clone_size: .; cdr3_aa: CASGMPGHYSNQPQHF; cdr3_nt: TGTGCCAGCGGAATGCCGGGACACTATAGCAATCAGCCCCAGCATTTT